These 14 T cell receptor beta chains share one sample of origin, sequenced in a study of post-analysis software for immune sequencing data. Study-level findings and limits: About five TRBV segments, including TRBV5-6, TRBV5-1 and TRBV20-1, were more frequent in patients than controls.

Carried by the TCR beta cDNA libraries were unique molecular identifiers. TCRdb reprocessed the PCR reads via MiXCR and lists one record per CDR3 protein. The table includes hundreds of thousands of distinct CDR3 sequences, approximately 59% detected once. For these receptors, no antigen is known. Sequenced sample: blood. The receptors stem from a girl aged 2 to 9 with multiple sclerosis.

This chain connects TRBV5-1 to TRBJ2-3; TRBD2 agrees at 12 bases. Germline loops: CDR1 SGHRS, CDR2 YFSETQ. With V trimmed by 3 bases and J by 4 bases, 12 bases remained unmatched. This CDR3 has 18 residues. The CDR3 coding sequence is TGCGCCAGCAGCTCGGGGAGGACTAGCGGGGCCCTAGCAGATACGCAGTATTTT. This codes for CASSSGRTSGALADTQYF.

CDR3 in amino acids: CASSLAGWTNYGYTF. The CDR3 region has the DNA TGTGCCAGCAGCTTAGCGGGCTGGACTAACTATGGCTACACCTTC. The chain couples TRBV11-2 to TRBJ1-2; D is unclear. This CDR3 has 15 amino acids. V was pared by 1 base and J by 0 bases, with 9 bases between. CDR1 and CDR2 from the germline V gene are SGHAT and FQNNGV.

The gene calls are TRBV24-1 and TRBJ1-2; 11 positions match TRBD1. This CDR3 contains 16 residues. Germline V gene data show CDR1 as KGHDR and CDR2 as SFDVKD. Trimming at V came to 3 bases and at J to 8 bases, leaving 10 bases not matched to a gene. The CDR3 DNA follows: TGTGCCACCAGTGATCCTCCCGGACAGGGGGCTCAAGGCTACACCTTC. Protein product: CATSDPPGQGAQGYTF.

In DNA, the CDR3 is TGTGCCAGCAGCCCACAGCAGAACACTGAAGCTTTCTTT. Amino acids: CASSPQQNTEAFF. The chain is built from TRBV12-3 or TRBV12-4 and TRBJ1-1, with D unresolved. This CDR3 is 13 amino acids long. V gave up 6 bases and J gave up 1 base, with 9 bases separating them.

The table lists this clonotype with a few counts. The chain carries TRBV5-1 and TRBJ2-7; TRBD2 matches 11 bases. V lost 1 base, J lost 10 bases, and 25 bases stayed unmatched. The CDR3 consists of 20 residues. Looked up from germline, CDR1 is SGHRS and CDR2 is YFSETQ. This CDR3 reads CASSLWARTSGSRALITQYF. CDR3 DNA sequence: TGCGCCAGCAGCTTGTGGGCCCGGACTAGCGGGTCGCGGGCCCTGATTACCCAGTACTTC.

This clonotype was counted between two and nine times. The V and J genes are TRBV6-5 and TRBJ2-5, with D unclear. Deletions cut 4 bases from V and 1 base from J, with 13 bases between. Germline CDR1 is MNHEY and CDR2 is SVGAGI. This CDR3 region has 15 residues. This CDR3 reads CASSSQPGSQETQYF. CDR3 DNA: TGTGCCAGCAGTTCCCAACCAGGATCCCAAGAGACCCAGTACTTC.

The V call is TRBV6-5, the J call TRBJ1-1, with TRBD1 as a possible D gene (5 bases). The CDR3 length is 13 residues. The V and J ends lost 5 bases and 12 bases respectively, with 19 bases between them. Germline CDR1 is MNHEY and CDR2 is SVGAGI. The CDR3 nucleotides read TGTGCCAGCAGTAACCGATACAGGTACCAGCCTTTCTTT. This codes for CASSNRYRYQPFF.

V and J are TRBV12-3 or TRBV12-4 and TRBJ1-5; a weak D match, TRBD1 (5 bases). V was pared by 7 bases and J by 3 bases, with 10 bases between. The CDR3 length is 13 residues. The CDR3 DNA reads as TGTGCCAGCACTGGGGGATTCAATCAGCCCCAGCATTTT. Its translation is CASTGGFNQPQHF.

This clonotype appeared a few times. The gene calls are TRBV5-1 and TRBJ2-7, with D perhaps TRBD1 or TRBD2 (6 bases each). V was trimmed by 2 bases and J by 1 base, leaving 10 bases between them. This CDR3 comprises 14 residues. The germline V gene has CDR1 SGHRS and CDR2 YFSETQ. The CDR3 region is CASSFTGTSYEQYF. In nucleotides, the CDR3 is TGCGCCAGCAGCTTTACAGGGACTTCCTACGAGCAGTACTTC. Full variable domain (rest looked up from reference TRBV5-1 and TRBJ2-7): KAGVTQTPRYLIKTRGQQVTLSCSPISGHRSVSWYQQTPGQGLQFLFEYFSETQRNKGNFPGRFSGRQFSNSRSEMNVSTLELGDSALYLCASSFTGTSYEQYFGPGTRLTVT.

This chain connects TRBV12-5 to TRBJ2-5; D is unresolved. Germline loops: CDR1 LGHNT, CDR2 FRNRAP. CDR3 length: 11 amino acids. V was shortened by 5 bases and J by 4 bases, with 5 bases between the two germline ends. The DNA for the CDR3 is TGTGCTAGTGGTCCGGGAGAGACCCAGTACTTC. Amino acid sequence: CASGPGETQYF.

The gene calls are TRBV9 and TRBJ2-1; 9 nucleotides agree with TRBD1. From germline, CDR1 is SGDLS and CDR2 YYNGEE. Trimming at V came to 4 bases and at J to 9 bases, leaving 5 bases not matched to a gene. The CDR3 sequence is 13 residues long. The CDR3 here is CASSSGQGPEQFF. The CDR3 coding sequence is TGTGCCAGCAGCTCCGGACAGGGGCCTGAGCAGTTCTTC.

The sample holds one count of this clonotype. This chain uses TRBV5-3 with TRBJ2-5; 7 bases line up with TRBD1. TRBV5-3 is flagged as an ORF with uncertain function. The CDR3 loop spans 16 amino acids. Trimming took 1 base from V and 2 from J; bases not matched to a gene: 8. This chain's CDR3 is CARSLRGQPPQETQYF. Here the CDR3 DNA reads TGTGCCAGAAGCTTGCGGGGACAGCCCCCTCAAGAGACCCAGTACTTC.

This chain connects TRBV10-1 to TRBJ2-1; unclear D gene. Germline V gene data show CDR1 as WNHNN and CDR2 as SYGVQD (reference sequence). Trimming removed 2 bases from V and 11 bases from J, with 13 bases in between. The CDR3 extends over 13 amino acids. CDR3 nucleotide sequence: TGCGCCAGCAGTGAGGGGCAGGCCCGTCAGCAGTTCTTC. Residues: CASSEGQARQQFF.

The chain recombines TRBV7-2 with TRBJ1-5, with D perhaps TRBD1 (5 bases). V was pared by 3 bases and J by 5 bases, with 14 bases between. Germline assignment: CDR1 SGHTA and CDR2 FQGNSA. The CDR3 covers 15 residues. CDR3 in amino acids: CASSLVGGGYQPQHF. DNA for the CDR3: TGTGCCAGCAGCTTGGTCGGGGGGGGGTATCAGCCCCAGCATTTT.